Listed here are 16 T cell receptor beta chains from one sample, sequenced in a study of blood T cell repertoires in COVID-19. Profiled with immunoSEQ multiplex PCR; TCRdb holds only in-frame clones, not every one. The sample lists 210,000 or so clones; about nine tenths were seen once. The sequencing sample was made of peripheral blood. The receptors come from a man aged 40-49 years with acute or convalescent COVID-19.

V gene TRBV14 combines with J gene TRBJ2-5; tentatively, D is TRBD2 (7 bases). Germline-derived CDR1 and CDR2 are SGHDN and FVKESK. The CDR3 is 16 amino acids. The V end lost 4 bases, the J end lost 4 bases, and 19 bases lay between the germline ends. The CDR3 DNA reads as TGTGCCAGCAGCCGAACGCGGGGGCAAAGAAGAGAGACCCAGTACTTC. It codes for CASSRTRGQRRETQYF. Full variable domain (missing parts from reference TRBV14 and TRBJ2-5): EAGVTQFPSHSVIEKGQTVTLRCDPISGHDNLYWYRRVMGKEIKFLLHFVKESKQDESGMPNNRFLAERTGGTYSTLKVQPAELEDSGVYFCASSRTRGQRRETQYFGPGTRLLVL.

This rearrangement joins TRBV18 to TRBJ2-3; D gene uncertain. This CDR3 is built from 14 residues. Germline V gene lookup returns CDR1 KGHSH and CDR2 LQKENI. Trimming left V 2 bases short and J 4 bases short, with 10 bases between. The CDR3 DNA is TGTGCCAGCTCACCAAATCTGGCTGCAGATACGCAGTATTTT. This gives the protein CASSPNLAADTQYF. The entire variable domain, with the rest obtained from reference TRBV18 and TRBJ2-3, is as follows: NAGVMQNPRHLVRRRGQEARLRCSPMKGHSHVYWYRQLPEEGLKFMVYLQKENIIDESGMPKERFSAEFPKEGPSILRIQQVVRGDSAAYFCASSPNLAADTQYFGPGTRLTVL.

The chain uses TRBV18 and TRBJ2-3, with 10 bases fitting TRBD1. CDR1 is KGHSH, CDR2 LQKENI, per germline. With V trimmed by 7 bases and J by 6 bases, 7 bases remained unmatched. The CDR3 sequence is 14 residues long. CDR3 in DNA: TGTGCCAGCTGTAGGGACAGGGGTTCCGATACGCAGTATTTT. Its protein product is CASCRDRGSDTQYF. Together with reference TRBV18 and TRBJ2-3, the CDR3 gives the full variable domain: NAGVMQNPRHLVRRRGQEARLRCSPMKGHSHVYWYRQLPEEGLKFMVYLQKENIIDESGMPKERFSAEFPKEGPSILRIQQVVRGDSAAYFCASCRDRGSDTQYFGPGTRLTVL.

The chain combines TRBV5-1 with TRBJ2-5; D possibly corresponds to TRBD1 (5 bases). Germline-derived CDR1 and CDR2 are SGHRS and YFSETQ. The CDR3 runs 13 residues. V lost 0 bases and J lost 2, with 5 bases in between. The CDR3: CASSLEGQETQYF. The CDR3 region has the DNA TGCGCCAGCAGCTTGGAGGGGCAAGAGACCCAGTACTTC.

This clone was seen only once. V is TRBV9 and J is TRBJ1-2; tentatively, D is TRBD1 (6 bases). Germline CDR1 SGDLS, CDR2 YYNGEE. CDR3 size: 15 residues. The V end lost 4 bases, the J end lost 4 bases, and 17 bases lay between the germline ends. CDR3 bases: TGTGCCAGCAGCTCAAACAGGGCTTACCCCTATGGCTACACCTTC. It is translated as CASSSNRAYPYGYTF.

The chain uses TRBV11-3 and TRBJ1-2; the match to TRBD1 covers 7 bases. The ends lost 0 bases at V and 4 bases at J; junction bases unmatched: 8. CDR3 length equals 16 residues. Germline CDR1 and CDR2: SGHNT and YENEEA. The chain's CDR3 is CASSLDQVTGPYGYTF. Here the CDR3 DNA reads TGTGCCAGCAGCTTAGATCAGGTGACAGGGCCCTATGGCTACACCTTC.

This clone was counted between two and nine times. This chain joins TRBV6-4 and TRBJ1-2; 7 bases are a match to TRBD1. The V gene's germline CDR1 is MRHNA and CDR2 SNTAGT. V dropped 6 bases and J dropped 2; count of bases not matched to a gene: 3. This CDR3 has 13 amino acids. This chain's CDR3 is CASRQGSNYGYTF. DNA of the CDR3: TGTGCCAGCAGACAGGGGTCGAACTATGGCTACACCTTC.

This rearrangement joins TRBV2 to TRBJ2-5; TRBD2 might be the D (5 bases). The V and J ends lost 3 bases and 5 bases respectively, with 10 bases between them. Germline V lookup: CDR1 SNHLY, CDR2 FYNNEI. CDR3 length: 13 residues. The CDR3 region has the DNA TGTGCCAGCAGTGACCTAGCCGGGGAGACCCAGTACTTC. Protein sequence: CASSDLAGETQYF.

The chain has TRBV5-5 and TRBJ2-1; the match to TRBD2 covers 15 bases. Looked up from germline, CDR1 is SGHKS and CDR2 is YYEKEE (reference sequence). After removal of 7 bases from V and 0 bases from J, the junction contained 5 bases not matched to a gene. The CDR3 consists of 17 residues. CDR3 bases: TGTGCCAGCCTAAGGACTAGCGGGGGGGCCTCCTACAATGAGCAGTTCTTC. Amino acid sequence: CASLRTSGGASYNEQFF.

The gene calls are TRBV7-2 and TRBJ2-1, with TRBD2 as a possible D gene (5 bases). Germline-derived CDR1 and CDR2 are SGHTA and FQGNSA. This CDR3 contains 15 residues. V was pared by 1 base and J by 6 bases, with 13 bases between. The CDR3 is CASSLGGFIGNEQFF. The DNA for the CDR3 is TGTGCCAGCAGCTTAGGAGGGTTTATAGGCAATGAGCAGTTCTTC.

This clone was found a few times. The gene calls are TRBV11-3 and TRBJ2-7, with 9 bases lining up with TRBD1. Germline CDR1 reads SGHNT; CDR2 reads YENEEA. The CDR3 totals 13 residues. J gave up 5 bases and V 5 bases, and 4 bases lay outside the gene matches. The CDR3 bases are TGTGCCAGCAGCCCCAGGACAGGGGACGAGCAGTACTTC. This encodes CASSPRTGDEQYF.

The sample holds one count of this clone. The CDR3 spells CASSPTGYHEQYF. In DNA form, the CDR3 reads TGTGCCAGCAGTCCTACAGGGTACCACGAGCAGTACTTC. The chain is built from TRBV13 and TRBJ2-7, with D tentatively TRBD1 (6 bases). The germline V gene has CDR1 PRHDT and CDR2 FYEKMQ (reference sequence). Trimming pared 6 bases from V and 5 bases from J, leaving 14 bases between. There are 13 residues in the CDR3.

The chain recombines TRBV5-5 with TRBJ2-3, with 10 positions matching TRBD2. With V trimmed by 4 bases and J by 5 bases, 7 bases remained unmatched. The V gene's germline CDR1 is SGHKS and CDR2 YYEKEE (reference sequence). This CDR3 comprises 15 residues. CDR3 loop: CASSPTSGDGDTQYF. CDR3 in DNA: TGTGCCAGCAGCCCTACTAGCGGGGATGGAGATACGCAGTATTTT.

The chain is built from TRBV5-1 and TRBJ1-4; tentative D call: TRBD1 (6 bases). The CDR3 has 15 residues. V was clipped by 4 bases and J by 7 bases, with 17 bases between them. From germline, CDR1 is SGHRS and CDR2 YFSETQ. The CDR3 sequence is CASSGGSGAGEKLFF. Here the CDR3 DNA reads TGCGCCAGCAGCGGGGGATCAGGGGCCGGTGAAAAACTGTTTTTT.

The gene calls are TRBV9 and TRBJ1-2, with 7 bases that match TRBD1. There are 14 residues in the CDR3. The V segment lost 2 bases and the J segment 4 bases; nucleotides outside the gene matches: 5. Per the germline V gene, CDR1 is SGDLS and CDR2 is YYNGEE. The CDR3 spells CASSVGTATYGYTF. DNA of the CDR3: TGTGCCAGCAGCGTCGGGACAGCTACCTATGGCTACACCTTC.

The chain links TRBV29-1 to TRBJ2-7, with 8 positions matching TRBD1. The J segment lost 0 bases and the V segment lost 4 bases, leaving 2 bases of the junction unmatched. The CDR3 consists of 13 residues. Per the germline V gene, CDR1 is SQVTM and CDR2 is ANQGSEA. The CDR3 is CSVGTGGSYEQYF. CDR3 DNA sequence: TGCAGCGTTGGAACAGGGGGCTCCTACGAGCAGTACTTC.